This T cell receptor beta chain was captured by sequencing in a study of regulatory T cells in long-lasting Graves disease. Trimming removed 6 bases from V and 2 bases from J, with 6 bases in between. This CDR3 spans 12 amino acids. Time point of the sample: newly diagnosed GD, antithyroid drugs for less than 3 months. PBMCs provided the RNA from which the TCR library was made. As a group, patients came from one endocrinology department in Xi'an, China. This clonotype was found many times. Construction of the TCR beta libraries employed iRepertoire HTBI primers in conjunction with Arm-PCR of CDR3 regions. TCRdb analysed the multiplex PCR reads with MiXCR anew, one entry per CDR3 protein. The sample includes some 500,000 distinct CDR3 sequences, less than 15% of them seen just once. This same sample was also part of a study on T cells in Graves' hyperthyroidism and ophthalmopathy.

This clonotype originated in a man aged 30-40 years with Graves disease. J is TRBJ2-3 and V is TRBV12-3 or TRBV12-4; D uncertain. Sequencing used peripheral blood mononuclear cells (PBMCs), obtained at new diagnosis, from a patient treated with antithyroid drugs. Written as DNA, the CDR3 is TGTGCCAGCAGCCCCCACACAGATACGCAGTATTTT. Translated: CASSPHTDTQYF.